The 19 T cell receptor beta chains below were found in one sample sequenced in a study of neoadjuvant anti-PD-1 for oral cavity cancer. The time point denotes: after neoadjuvant nivolumab, at surgical resection. This table comes from immunoSEQ multiplex PCR, and its TCRdb copy is limited to in-frame clones, with some not included. The sample holds 6,500 to 10,000 clones; less than 75% are singletons and the top ten take about 2.8%. The source was PBMCs, collected after nivolumab (anti-PD-1) treatment. These receptors came from a person aged 35-79 years with oral cavity squamous cell carcinoma.

V and J are TRBV28 and TRBJ1-1; D is perhaps TRBD1 (5 bases). Germline V lookup: CDR1 MDHEN, CDR2 SYDVKM. The CDR3 is 17 residues long. The V and J ends lost 6 bases and 4 bases respectively, with 24 bases between them. The chain's CDR3 is CASSLTHWGRGPTEAFF. CDR3 in DNA: TGTGCCAGCAGCCTAACCCATTGGGGGAGAGGCCCCACTGAAGCTTTCTTT.

The chain uses TRBV10-3 and TRBJ1-5, with TRBD1 matching over 10 bases. CDR3 length: 15 residues. CDR1 is ENHRY, CDR2 SYGVKD, per germline. J was trimmed by 2 bases and V by 5 bases; bases with no gene match: 3. The CDR3 sequence is CAISTTGGRNQPQHF. CDR3 coding DNA: TGTGCCATCAGTACGACAGGGGGCCGCAATCAGCCCCAGCATTTT.

Only a few counts were recorded for this clone. The chain has TRBV7-2 and TRBJ2-3; TRBD2 might be the D (5 bases). This CDR3 spans 13 amino acids. Trimming left V 4 bases short and J 4 bases short, with 9 bases between. From germline, CDR1 is SGHTA and CDR2 FQGNSA. This CDR3 is CASSSPGSDTQYF. CDR3 DNA: TGTGCCAGCAGCTCTCCGGGGTCAGATACGCAGTATTTT.

This clone was recorded only once. This rearrangement joins TRBV5-8 to TRBJ2-2; TRBD1 agrees at 8 bases. The J segment lost 5 bases and the V segment lost 4 bases, leaving 10 bases of the junction unmatched. Germline V CDR1 and CDR2: SGHTS, YDEGEE. The length of the CDR3 is 16 residues. The CDR3 sequence is CASSVYRTGFTGELFF. The CDR3 DNA is TGTGCCAGCAGCGTATATCGGACAGGGTTTACCGGGGAGCTGTTTTTT.

The rearrangement joins TRBV30 to TRBJ2-3, with TRBD2 matching 12 bases. J lost 6 bases, V lost 4 bases, and 8 bases had no gene match. The germline V gene encodes CDR1 GTSNPN and CDR2 SVGIG (reference sequence). The CDR3 loop spans 15 amino acids. CDR3 sequence reads: CAWKQLAGGYDTQYF. The CDR3 DNA reads TGTGCCTGGAAACAACTAGCGGGGGGTTACGATACGCAGTATTTT.

The count of this clone is one. This chain connects TRBV11-3 to TRBJ2-1; no reliable D call. The CDR3 consists of 16 residues. V was cut by 2 bases and J by 5 bases, with 16 bases left in between. Germline CDR1 SGHNT, CDR2 YENEEA. DNA for the CDR3: TGTGCCAGCAGCTTAAGAGGCTCGCCAAACCACAATGAGCAGTTCTTC. This encodes CASSLRGSPNHNEQFF.

The chain recombines TRBV25-1 with TRBJ2-5; TRBD2 agrees at 9 bases. With 1 base clipped from V and 2 bases from J, the junction kept 11 bases outside the gene matches. CDR1 MGHDK and CDR2 SYGVNS come from the germline V gene. The CDR3 is 18 residues long. CDR3 region: CASSEWVGLAGLQETQYF. The CDR3 DNA is TGTGCCAGCAGTGAATGGGTGGGGCTAGCGGGGCTGCAAGAGACCCAGTACTTC.

The CDR3 DNA follows: TGTGCCAGCAGCTTAGGTGGTCTTAACATTCAGTACTTC. Residues: CASSLGGLNIQYF. The chain couples TRBV11-2 to TRBJ2-4; no definite D call. This CDR3 contains 13 residues. CDR1 and CDR2 from the germline V gene are SGHAT and FQNNGV. V was cut by 1 base and J by 7 bases, with 8 bases left in between.

This rearrangement joins TRBV6-7 to TRBJ1-3; TRBD1 aligns across 9 bases. TRBV6-7 is an open reading frame, and its role is uncertain. V shed 6 bases, J shed 0 bases, and the junction held 18 bases outside the gene matches. The CDR3 has 20 residues. CDR3 nucleotides: TGTGCCAGCAGCCCCCGGACAGGGGAACCGAACTGTGGCTCTGGAAACACCATATATTTT. Encoded protein: CASSPRTGEPNCGSGNTIYF.

The chain uses TRBV5-1 and TRBJ1-4; perhaps TRBD1 as D (5 bases). The germline V gene encodes CDR1 SGHRS and CDR2 YFSETQ. The CDR3 has 14 residues. Trimming took off 3 bases at V and 3 bases at J, with 9 bases between the two ends. DNA of the CDR3: TGCGCCAGCAGCTCTGGGGCCGCTAATGAAAAACTGTTTTTT. Residues: CASSSGAANEKLFF.

This clone was counted between two and nine times. This chain joins TRBV2 and TRBJ1-6; D is perhaps TRBD1 (5 bases). The germline V and J ends were trimmed by 5 bases and 8 bases, with 13 bases remaining between them. Germline assignment: CDR1 SNHLY and CDR2 FYNNEI. The CDR3 is 14 residues long. The CDR3 DNA reads as TGTGCCAGCAGTCTACAGGATGCGCATTCACCCCTCCACTTT. Protein: CASSLQDAHSPLHF. Full variable domain (missing parts from reference TRBV2 and TRBJ1-6): EPEVTQTPSHQVTQMGQEVILRCVPISNHLYFYWYRQILGQKVEFLVSFYNNEISEKSEIFDDQFSVERPDGSNFTLKIRSTKLEDSAMYFCASSLQDAHSPLHFGNGTRLTVT.

V and J are TRBV27 and TRBJ1-5; 7 bases line up with TRBD1. CDR1 and CDR2 from the germline V gene are MNHEY and SMNVEV (reference sequence). This CDR3 spans 15 amino acids. V gave up 5 bases and J gave up 3 bases; unmatched junction bases: 7. CDR3 DNA: TGTGCCAGCAGTCAAACGGGACAGTTCAATCAGCCCCAGCATTTT. Protein product: CASSQTGQFNQPQHF.

The V call is TRBV29-1, the J call TRBJ2-7; 11 bases match TRBD1. CDR1 SQVTM and CDR2 ANQGSEA come from the germline V gene. V gave up 4 bases and J gave up 3 bases; unmatched junction bases: 2. The CDR3 spans 13 residues. This CDR3 is CSVVGTGGYEQYF. CDR3 bases: TGCAGCGTTGTGGGGACAGGGGGCTACGAGCAGTACTTC.

The genes are TRBV10-2 and TRBJ2-1, with 10 nucleotides matching TRBD2. Germline loops: CDR1 WSHSY, CDR2 SAAADI. The CDR3 runs 14 residues. Trimming at V came to 5 bases and at J to 3 bases, leaving 1 base not matched to a gene. CDR3 amino acids: CASSPSGGYNEQFF. For the CDR3, the DNA is TGCGCCAGCAGTCCTAGCGGGGGCTACAATGAGCAGTTCTTC.

The chain carries TRBV11-2 and TRBJ2-3; weak D call: TRBD1 (6 bases). Trimming stripped 5 bases from V and 2 bases from J, with 14 bases between. The V gene's germline CDR1 is SGHAT and CDR2 FQNNGV. The CDR3 spans 15 residues. The CDR3 bases are TGTGCCAGCAGCCTGGGGGCACTGCTCACAGATACGCAGTATTTT. As protein: CASSLGALLTDTQYF.

The V and J genes are TRBV7-7 and TRBJ1-1; D is perhaps TRBD1 (5 bases). The CDR3 consists of 14 residues. Germline CDR1 SSHAT, CDR2 FNYEAQ (reference sequence). V gave up 5 bases and J gave up 0 bases, with 10 bases separating them. The CDR3 DNA is TGTGCCAGCAGCCCCGGACATATGAACACTGAAGCTTTCTTT. Amino acids: CASSPGHMNTEAFF. Full variable domain (missing parts from reference TRBV7-7 and TRBJ1-1): GAGVSQSPRYKVTKRGQDVTLRCDPISSHATLYWYQQALGQGPEFLTYFNYEAQPDKSGLPSDRFSAERPEGSISTLTIQRTEQRDSAMYRCASSPGHMNTEAFFGQGTRLTVV.

The chain couples TRBV2 to TRBJ2-5, with TRBD1 as a possible D gene (6 bases). The CDR3 covers 12 residues. The V and J ends lost 10 bases and 5 bases respectively, with 14 bases between them. Germline V gene sequence: CDR1 SNHLY, CDR2 FYNNEI. CDR3 DNA sequence: TGTGCCATCAGGGGTTCCGGGGAGACCCAGTACTTC. Translating gives CAIRGSGETQYF.

The chain carries TRBV7-2 and TRBJ1-1; tentatively, D is TRBD1 (6 bases). CDR1 SGHTA and CDR2 FQGNSA come from the germline V gene. The germline V and J ends were trimmed by 0 bases and 6 bases, with 14 bases remaining between them. There are 15 residues in the CDR3. The chain's CDR3 is CASSLARTGPPEAFF. In DNA form, the CDR3 reads TGTGCCAGCAGCTTAGCTCGCACAGGGCCCCCTGAAGCTTTCTTT.

V usage is TRBV11-3 and J usage is TRBJ2-5; weak D call: TRBD2 (6 bases). The ends were cut back, 1 base at V and 5 bases at J, with 8 bases in the middle. CDR3 size: 13 residues. The V gene's germline CDR1 is SGHNT and CDR2 YENEEA. This CDR3 reads CASSLGEEETQYF. Here the CDR3 DNA reads TGTGCCAGCAGCTTAGGGGAGGAGGAGACCCAGTACTTC.